The 25 T cell receptor beta chains below all came from one sample that was sequenced in a study of cytomegalovirus exposure and HLA in healthy donors. Profiled with immunoSEQ multiplex PCR; TCRdb holds only in-frame clones, not every one. The sample lists tens of thousands of clones; roughly nine tenths were seen once. Sequenced: PBMCs. These receptors all come from a woman younger than 30 in good health and CMV-seronegative.

The chain has TRBV19 and TRBJ2-5; TRBD2 matches 12 bases. Germline values: CDR1 LNHDA, CDR2 SQIVND (reference sequence). Germline trimming cut 6 bases from V and 9 bases from J; bases unmatched to any gene: 5. CDR3 length equals 13 residues. This CDR3 reads CASSRLAGDSQYF. The CDR3 region has the DNA TGTGCCAGTAGCAGACTAGCGGGGGATTCCCAGTACTTC.

The chain links TRBV9 to TRBJ2-1; 7 nucleotides agree with TRBD2. This CDR3 comprises 13 residues. Trimming removed 4 bases from V and 8 bases from J; junction bases left unmatched: 6. From germline, CDR1 is SGDLS and CDR2 YYNGEE. CDR3 in amino acids: CASSSGREYEQFF. The CDR3 DNA sequence: TGTGCCAGCAGCAGCGGGCGGGAGTATGAGCAGTTCTTC.

V gene TRBV25-1 combines with J gene TRBJ2-5; D is perhaps TRBD1 (5 bases). CDR3 size: 14 residues. The V gene's germline CDR1 is MGHDK and CDR2 SYGVNS. Trimming pared 4 bases from V and 2 bases from J, leaving 11 bases between. The CDR3 region is CASSVTGRQETQYF. CDR3 nucleotides: TGTGCCAGCAGTGTAACAGGACGACAAGAGACCCAGTACTTC.

The rearrangement uses TRBV5-4 and TRBJ1-1, with TRBD1 identical over 12 bases. CDR3 length equals 14 residues. V shed 0 bases and J 10 bases; nucleotides not matched to a gene: 4. The germline gives CDR1 SGHNT, CDR2 YYREEE (reference sequence). CDR3 in DNA: TGTGCCAGCAGCTTGGAGGGACAGGGGGCGAGAGCTTTCTTT. It codes for CASSLEGQGARAFF. Variable domain in full (rest from reference TRBV5-4 and TRBJ1-1): ETGVTQSPTHLIKTRGQQVTLRCSSQSGHNTVSWYQQALGQGPQFIFQYYREEENGRGNFPPRFSGLQFPNYSSELNVNALELDDSALYLCASSLEGQGARAFFGQGTRLTVV.

Regarding this clone: The same CDR3 arises from other DNA sequences in this sample as well. V gene TRBV18 combines with J gene TRBJ1-2; D is undetermined. Trimming removed 2 bases from V and 7 bases from J, with 11 bases in between. The CDR3 has 13 amino acids. The germline V gene has CDR1 KGHSH and CDR2 LQKENI. The CDR3 DNA is TGTGCCAGCTCACCATCCGACACTCGTGGCTACACCTTC. This encodes CASSPSDTRGYTF. The entire variable domain, with the rest obtained from reference TRBV18 and TRBJ1-2, is as follows: NAGVMQNPRHLVRRRGQEARLRCSPMKGHSHVYWYRQLPEEGLKFMVYLQKENIIDESGMPKERFSAEFPKEGPSILRIQQVVRGDSAAYFCASSPSDTRGYTFGSGTRLTVV.

The chain recombines TRBV19 with TRBJ2-3, with 7 bases aligning to TRBD2. With V trimmed by 4 bases and J by 3 bases, 10 bases remained unmatched. There are 16 residues in the CDR3. Germline CDR1 and CDR2: LNHDA and SQIVND (reference sequence). CDR3 sequence (DNA): TGTGCCAGTAGTACCCGGGAGGCGAAGCCTACAGATACGCAGTATTTT. Its protein is CASSTREAKPTDTQYF.

The CDR3 protein is CASSLVGIENGYTF. As DNA, the CDR3 is TGCGCCAGCAGCTTGGTGGGCATTGAGAATGGCTACACCTTC. The chain is built from TRBV5-1 and TRBJ1-2; D unclear. The CDR3 contains 14 residues. Germline values: CDR1 SGHRS, CDR2 YFSETQ. V lost 0 bases and J 6 bases, leaving 12 bases between the germline ends.

The V gene is TRBV7-4, the J gene TRBJ2-2; D might be TRBD2 (5 bases). The germline V and J ends were trimmed by 5 bases and 0 bases, with 16 bases remaining between them. Germline assignment: CDR1 SGHVT and CDR2 SQSDAQ. The CDR3 spans 17 residues. CDR3 coding DNA: TGTGCCAGCAGCAAACAAGATGGACTCCCGAACACCGGGGAGCTGTTTTTT. This sequence encodes CASSKQDGLPNTGELFF. The full variable domain, rest sourced from reference TRBV7-4 and TRBJ2-2, is GAGVSQSPRYKVAKRGRDVALRCDSISGHVTLYWYRQTLGQGSEVLTYSQSDAQRDKSGRPSGRFSAERPERSVSTLKIQRTEQGDSAVYLCASSKQDGLPNTGELFFGEGSRLTVL.

V is TRBV14 and J is TRBJ2-1; D is possibly TRBD1 (6 bases). V was trimmed by 4 bases and J by 7 bases, leaving 38 bases between them. Germline CDR1 is SGHDN and CDR2 is FVKESK. The CDR3 runs 22 residues. CDR3 nucleotide sequence: TGTGCCAGCAGCCCCCCCGGCCAGGGGAATGTTTACGACGGGTTATATCGGAATGAGCAGTTCTTC. Its translation: CASSPPGQGNVYDGLYRNEQFF.

The V and J genes are TRBV29-1 and TRBJ2-2, with D possibly matching TRBD2 (7 bases). V was clipped by 7 bases and J by 0 bases, with 21 bases between them. The V gene's germline CDR1 is SQVTM and CDR2 ANQGSEA. There are 17 residues in the CDR3. CDR3 DNA sequence: TGCAGCGCAAAAAAAGGGGTCGGGGGGCCGAACACCGGGGAGCTGTTTTTT. As protein: CSAKKGVGGPNTGELFF.

The V and J genes are TRBV7-2 and TRBJ2-3; 10 bases fit TRBD2. CDR3 length equals 17 residues. After removal of 1 base from V and 8 bases from J, the junction contained 12 bases not matched to a gene. CDR1 and CDR2 (germline): SGHTA, FQGNSA. CDR3 sequence reads: CASSLVVAGGHRGTQYF. The CDR3 DNA is TGTGCCAGCAGCTTAGTGGTAGCGGGAGGCCACCGAGGTACGCAGTATTTT.

This sequence joins TRBV28 and TRBJ1-2; 7 nucleotides line up with TRBD1. CDR3 size: 13 residues. CDR1 is MDHEN, CDR2 SYDVKM, per germline. V gave up 6 bases and J gave up 5 bases; unmatched junction bases: 6. CDR3 amino acids: CASSWDRGYGYTF. CDR3 nucleotides: TGTGCCAGCAGCTGGGACAGAGGGTATGGCTACACCTTC.

This chain uses TRBV28 with TRBJ2-7; 9 bases fit TRBD1. J gave up 0 bases and V 6 bases, and 3 bases lay outside the gene matches. The CDR3 sequence is 14 residues long. Germline V lookup: CDR1 MDHEN, CDR2 SYDVKM. In DNA, the CDR3 is TGTGCCAGCAGCCGGGACAGGGTCTCCTACGAGCAGTACTTC. Translation: CASSRDRVSYEQYF.

The chain combines TRBV9 with TRBJ1-1, with a tentative D call TRBD1 (5 bases). The germline CDR1 and CDR2 sequences are SGDLS and YYNGEE. Deletions cut 3 bases from V and 6 bases from J, with 18 bases between. There are 15 residues in the CDR3. In nucleotides, the CDR3 is TGTGCCAGCAGCGCGGACGATCTCGGGGGGGCTGAAGCTTTCTTT. It is translated as CASSADDLGGAEAFF.

V gene TRBV5-1 combines with J gene TRBJ1-2; D gene unclear. With 5 bases removed from V and 8 bases from J, the gap between germline ends came to 10 bases. Germline V CDR1 and CDR2: SGHRS, YFSETQ. This CDR3 is built from 11 residues. CDR3 protein: CASRSLEGYTF. The CDR3 DNA follows: TGCGCCAGCAGGTCCCTGGAGGGCTACACCTTC.

This rearrangement joins TRBV5-1 to TRBJ1-5, with D possibly TRBD1 on 5 matching bases. Between the trimmed V and J ends, which lost 2 bases and 0 bases, there was a span of 9 bases. The CDR3 extends over 15 amino acids. The germline gives CDR1 SGHRS, CDR2 YFSETQ. CDR3 loop: CASSFGADSNQPQHF. The DNA of the CDR3 is TGCGCCAGCAGCTTTGGGGCAGATAGCAATCAGCCCCAGCATTTT.

V and J are TRBV7-8 and TRBJ1-6, with 8 bases identical to TRBD1. The trim removed 1 base at V and 4 bases at J, leaving 6 bases unmatched. Germline CDR1 SGHVS, CDR2 FQNEAQ. The CDR3 is 17 amino acids. CDR3 region: CASSLGTGGWYNSPLHF. The CDR3 nucleotides are TGTGCCAGCAGCTTAGGTACAGGGGGGTGGTATAATTCACCCCTCCACTTT.

The chain uses TRBV19 and TRBJ1-2; 9 bases align to TRBD1. The CDR3 length is 15 residues. V shed 3 bases and J 1 base; nucleotides not matched to a gene: 3. The germline CDR1 and CDR2 sequences are LNHDA and SQIVND (reference sequence). This CDR3 reads CASSITGQGNYGYTF. The CDR3 bases are TGTGCCAGTAGTATTACGGGACAGGGTAACTATGGCTACACCTTC.

The rearrangement links TRBV19 to TRBJ1-2; possibly TRBD1 for D (6 bases). CDR1 is LNHDA and CDR2 is SQIVND in the germline V gene (reference sequence). The V end lost 7 bases, the J end lost 4 bases, and 10 bases lay between the germline ends. The CDR3 runs 12 residues. The CDR3 coding sequence is TGTGCCAGTACCACAGGGCTCTATGGCTACACCTTC. This gives the protein CASTTGLYGYTF.

The chain combines TRBV7-8 with TRBJ1-1; no clear D. This CDR3 spans 12 amino acids. Trimming removed 1 base at V and 6 bases at J, with 6 bases between. Germline CDR1 is SGHVS and CDR2 is FQNEAQ. The CDR3 here is CASSLVAAEAFF. The CDR3 DNA follows: TGTGCCAGCAGCTTAGTGGCAGCTGAAGCTTTCTTT.

The chain couples TRBV7-2 to TRBJ2-5; 7 nucleotides line up with TRBD2. J gave up 3 bases and V 4 bases, and 5 bases lay outside the gene matches. The CDR3 has 14 residues. Germline CDR1 reads SGHTA; CDR2 reads FQGNSA. The DNA of the CDR3 is TGTGCCAGCAGCTCTACGAGCGGGGAAGAGACCCAGTACTTC. It codes for CASSSTSGEETQYF.

The V call is TRBV28, the J call TRBJ2-1; TRBD2 agrees at 11 bases. Germline CDR1 MDHEN, CDR2 SYDVKM. This CDR3 region has 16 residues. J gave up 6 bases and V 1 base, and 5 bases lay outside the gene matches. In DNA form, the CDR3 reads TGTGCCAGCAGTTTATTAGGGACTAGCGGTATCAATGAGCAGTTCTTC. It specifies CASSLLGTSGINEQFF.

The chain recombines TRBV10-3 with TRBJ2-7, with 10 bases identical to TRBD1. Germline V lookup: CDR1 ENHRY, CDR2 SYGVKD. The CDR3 is 12 amino acids. V lost 6 bases, J lost 5 bases, and 1 base stayed unmatched. CDR3 sequence: CAISDRGHEQYF. Here the CDR3 DNA reads TGTGCCATCAGCGACAGGGGGCACGAGCAGTACTTC.

This chain uses TRBV28 with TRBJ2-7; 7 bases are shared with TRBD2. With V trimmed by 2 bases and J by 7 bases, 8 bases remained unmatched. The CDR3 is 14 amino acids. The germline V gene has CDR1 MDHEN and CDR2 SYDVKM. CDR3: CASSLPRGFREQYF. CDR3 sequence (DNA): TGTGCCAGCAGTTTACCGCGGGGGTTTAGGGAGCAGTACTTC.

This clone was recorded only once. The chain couples TRBV25-1 to TRBJ2-5, with D tentatively TRBD2 (5 bases). Trimming removed 3 bases at V and 5 bases at J, with 13 bases between. The CDR3 length is 14 residues. Per the germline V gene, CDR1 is MGHDK and CDR2 is SYGVNS. Here the CDR3 reads CASSDGGKGETQYF. CDR3 nucleotide sequence: TGTGCCAGCAGTGATGGAGGAAAAGGGGAGACCCAGTACTTC.